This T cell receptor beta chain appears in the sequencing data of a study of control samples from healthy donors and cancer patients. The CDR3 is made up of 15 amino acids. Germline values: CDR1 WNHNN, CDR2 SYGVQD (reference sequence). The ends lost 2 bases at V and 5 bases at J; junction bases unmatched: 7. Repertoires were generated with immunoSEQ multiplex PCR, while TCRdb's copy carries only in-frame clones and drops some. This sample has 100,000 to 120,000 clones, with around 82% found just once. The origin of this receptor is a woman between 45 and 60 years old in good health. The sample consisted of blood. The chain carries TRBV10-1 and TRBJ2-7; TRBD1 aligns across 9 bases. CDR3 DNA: TGCGCCAGCAGTGAGAAGGGACAGGGAATGAACGAGCAGTACTTC. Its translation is CASSEKGQGMNEQYF.